These 14 T cell receptor beta chains came from one sample sequenced in a study of blood T cell repertoires in COVID-19. Method: immunoSEQ multiplex PCR; TCRdb's copy keeps in-frame clones and lacks some. The sample consists of more than 150,000 clones, 70% to 90% of them appearing once. The sequenced material came from peripheral blood. The origin of the receptors is a man aged 18 to 30 with acute or convalescent COVID-19.

This clone turned up a few times. This chain uses TRBV19 with TRBJ1-5; a possible D gene is TRBD1 (6 bases). The CDR3 is 15 residues long. V lost 6 bases, J lost 1 base, and 13 bases lay in between. From germline, CDR1 is LNHDA and CDR2 SQIVND (reference sequence). The CDR3 DNA sequence: TGTGCCAGTAGGCGAGAGGGGGACAGCAATCAGCCCCAGCATTTT. It encodes CASRREGDSNQPQHF.

The rearrangement uses TRBV5-1 and TRBJ2-5; 8 nucleotides line up with TRBD2. Germline V CDR1 and CDR2: SGHRS, YFSETQ. The trim removed 2 bases at V and 1 base at J, leaving 7 bases unmatched. This CDR3 is 16 amino acids long. The CDR3 region has the DNA TGCGCCAGCAGCTTTGTAGCGGGGACTCCCCAAGAGACCCAGTACTTC. Translation gives CASSFVAGTPQETQYF.

The chain has TRBV7-2 and TRBJ1-3; D is ambiguous. Germline assignment: CDR1 SGHTA and CDR2 FQGNSA. Deletions cut 2 bases from V and 0 bases from J, with 5 bases between. This CDR3 spans 14 amino acids. CDR3 DNA sequence: TGTGCCAGCAGCTTAACGAGCTCTGGAAACACCATATATTTT. Residues: CASSLTSSGNTIYF.

This clone was seen more than once but under ten times. V and J are TRBV2 and TRBJ2-4; tentatively, D is TRBD1 (6 bases). V lost 2 bases, J lost 2 bases, and 10 bases lay in between. The V gene's germline CDR1 is SNHLY and CDR2 FYNNEI. The CDR3 consists of 15 residues. CDR3 sequence (DNA): TGTGCCAGCAGTGAACGTGGGGGCTCCAAAAACATTCAGTACTTC. Its translation: CASSERGGSKNIQYF.

About this clone: Different DNA sequences within this sample yield the same CDR3. The rearrangement uses TRBV5-5 and TRBJ2-5, with a tentative D call TRBD1 (5 bases). The CDR3 consists of 14 residues. The germline V and J ends were trimmed by 1 base and 2 bases, with 9 bases remaining between them. Germline V CDR1 and CDR2: SGHKS, YYEKEE (reference sequence). CDR3 in amino acids: CASSLSQGQETQYF. CDR3 DNA sequence: TGTGCCAGCAGCTTGAGTCAGGGTCAAGAGACCCAGTACTTC.

The chain combines TRBV20-1 with TRBJ2-5, with TRBD1 identical over 7 bases. Per germline, CDR1 DFQATT and CDR2 SNEGSKA (reference sequence). The CDR3 is made up of 11 amino acids. The CDR3 nucleotides are TGCAACATTGCACAGGGGGAGACCCAGTACTTC. Translation: CNIAQGETQYF.

The chain uses TRBV19 and TRBJ1-4; TRBD1 matches at 7 bases. The J segment lost 5 bases and the V segment lost 3 bases, leaving 6 bases of the junction unmatched. CDR3 length: 15 residues. Per germline, CDR1 LNHDA and CDR2 SQIVND (reference sequence). CDR3 in DNA: TGTGCCAGTAGTATTTTGGGACAGACAAATGAAAAACTGTTTTTT. Translating it yields CASSILGQTNEKLFF.

This clone showed up just once. The CDR3 loop is CASSPRVTEAFF. Written as DNA, the CDR3 is TGTGCCAGCAGCCCCCGTGTAACTGAAGCTTTCTTT. The V call is TRBV28, the J call TRBJ1-1; unclear D gene. Looked up from germline, CDR1 is MDHEN and CDR2 is SYDVKM. This CDR3 comprises 12 residues. Trimming took off 6 bases at V and 5 bases at J, with 10 bases between the two ends.

This sequence joins TRBV3-1 (or the pseudogene TRBV3-2) and TRBJ2-1; perhaps TRBD2 as D (5 bases). The germline V gene has CDR1 LGHDT and CDR2 YNNKEL (reference sequence). The CDR3 is 15 residues long. Trimming took off 3 bases at V and 7 bases at J, with 16 bases between the two ends. The CDR3: CASSQRLLLGNEQFF. DNA for the CDR3: TGTGCCAGCAGCCAGAGACTACTCTTGGGGAATGAGCAGTTCTTC.

The chain has TRBV18 and TRBJ2-7; 12 bases are a match to TRBD2. With V trimmed by 0 bases and J by 4 bases, 4 bases remained unmatched. The CDR3 is made up of 16 amino acids. CDR1 and CDR2 from the germline V gene are KGHSH and LQKENI. The CDR3 protein is CASSPPLAGGNYEQYF. The CDR3 DNA follows: TGTGCCAGCTCACCACCGCTAGCGGGGGGGAATTACGAGCAGTACTTC.

J is TRBJ1-6 and V is TRBV27; the D gene is possibly TRBD1 (6 bases). CDR1 is MNHEY and CDR2 is SMNVEV in the germline V gene (reference sequence). The CDR3 covers 15 residues. V was cut by 6 bases and J by 8 bases, with 17 bases left in between. The CDR3: CASRPRGGLDSPLHF. The CDR3 nucleotides read TGTGCCAGCAGGCCGCGCGGGGGGCTAGATTCACCCCTCCACTTT.

In DNA, the CDR3 is TGTGCCAGCAGCCCAATCCCGAGGGTCCACGAGCAGTACTTC. Translation: CASSPIPRVHEQYF. V gene TRBV27 combines with J gene TRBJ2-7, with TRBD2 as a possible D gene (5 bases). Germline V gene data show CDR1 as MNHEY and CDR2 as SMNVEV (reference sequence). Trimming removed 6 bases at V and 5 bases at J, with 17 bases between. The CDR3 contains 14 residues.

V is TRBV30 and J is TRBJ1-4; 7 bases are shared with TRBD1. CDR3 length equals 14 residues. Trimming took 2 bases from V and 4 from J; bases not matched to a gene: 4. Germline loops: CDR1 GTSNPN, CDR2 SVGIG (reference sequence). In nucleotides, the CDR3 is TGTGCCTGGAGTCGGGACAGCCATAATGAAAAACTGTTTTTT. This gives the protein CAWSRDSHNEKLFF.

The chain uses TRBV7-2 and TRBJ2-5; TRBD1 aligns across 8 bases. J lost 5 bases, V lost 4 bases, and 6 bases had no gene match. Germline CDR1 is SGHTA and CDR2 is FQGNSA. The CDR3 loop spans 14 amino acids. The CDR3 bases are TGTGCCAGCAGCTACGGACAGGGCTGGGAGACCCAGTACTTC. Its protein product is CASSYGQGWETQYF.